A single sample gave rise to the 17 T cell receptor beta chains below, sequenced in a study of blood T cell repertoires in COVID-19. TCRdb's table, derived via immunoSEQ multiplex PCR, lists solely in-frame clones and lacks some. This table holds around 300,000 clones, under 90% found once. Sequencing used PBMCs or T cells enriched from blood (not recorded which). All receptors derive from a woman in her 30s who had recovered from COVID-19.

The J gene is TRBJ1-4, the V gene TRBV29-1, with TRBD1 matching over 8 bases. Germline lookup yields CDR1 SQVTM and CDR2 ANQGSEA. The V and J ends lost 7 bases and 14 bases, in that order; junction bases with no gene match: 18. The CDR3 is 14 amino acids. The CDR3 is CSAYRTGRMKGLFF. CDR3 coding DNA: TGCAGCGCTTACCGGACAGGGCGGATGAAGGGGCTGTTTTTT.

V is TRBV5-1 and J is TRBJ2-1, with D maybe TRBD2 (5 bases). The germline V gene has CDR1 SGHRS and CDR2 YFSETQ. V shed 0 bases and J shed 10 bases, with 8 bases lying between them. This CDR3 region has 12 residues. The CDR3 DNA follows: TGCGCCAGCAGCTTGGGGACTCGGGAGCAGTTCTTC. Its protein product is CASSLGTREQFF.

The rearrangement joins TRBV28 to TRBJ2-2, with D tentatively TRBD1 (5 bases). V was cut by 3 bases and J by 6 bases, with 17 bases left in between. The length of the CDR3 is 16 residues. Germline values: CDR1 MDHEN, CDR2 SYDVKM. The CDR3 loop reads CASSFRLNRPPGELFF. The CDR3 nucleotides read TGTGCCAGCAGTTTTAGGTTAAACAGGCCCCCCGGGGAGCTGTTTTTT.

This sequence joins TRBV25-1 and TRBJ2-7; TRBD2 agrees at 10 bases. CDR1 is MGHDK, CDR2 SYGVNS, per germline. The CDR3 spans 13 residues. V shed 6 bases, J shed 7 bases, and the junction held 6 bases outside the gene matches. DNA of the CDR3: TGTGCCAGCAGCTTAGCGGGAGGAAAAGAGCAGTACTTC. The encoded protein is CASSLAGGKEQYF.

The CDR3 nucleotides are TGCGCCAGCAGCCCCCTGCACACCGTACTAGCCTCCAATGAGCAGTTCTTC. This encodes CASSPLHTVLASNEQFF. This rearrangement joins TRBV10-2 to TRBJ2-1, with D possibly matching TRBD2 (6 bases). The CDR3 sequence is 17 residues long. Germline loops: CDR1 WSHSY, CDR2 SAAADI. V was shortened by 6 bases and J by 6 bases, with 24 bases between the two germline ends.

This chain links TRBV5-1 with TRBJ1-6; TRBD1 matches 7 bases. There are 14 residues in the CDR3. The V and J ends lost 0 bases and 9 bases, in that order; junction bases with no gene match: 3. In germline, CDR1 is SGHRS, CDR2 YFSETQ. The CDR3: CASSLDRGVSPLHF. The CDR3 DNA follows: TGCGCCAGCAGCTTGGACAGGGGAGTTTCACCCCTCCACTTT.

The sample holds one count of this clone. The CDR3 loop reads CASSSTQAGYGYTF. The CDR3 DNA follows: TGTGCCAGCAGCTCCACCCAGGCAGGGTATGGCTACACCTTC. The chain carries TRBV7-9 and TRBJ1-2, with D possibly being TRBD1 (5 bases). Trimming took 4 bases from V and 5 from J, leaving 14 bases between them. CDR3 length: 14 residues. Germline-derived CDR1 and CDR2 are SEHNR and FQNEAQ (reference sequence). Combining the CDR3 with reference TRBV7-9 and TRBJ1-2 gives the whole variable domain DTGVSQNPRHKITKRGQNVTFRCDPISEHNRLYWYRQTLGQGPEFLTYFQNEAQLEKSRLLSDRFSAERPKGSFSTLEIQRTEQGDSAMYLCASSSTQAGYGYTFGSGTRLTVV.

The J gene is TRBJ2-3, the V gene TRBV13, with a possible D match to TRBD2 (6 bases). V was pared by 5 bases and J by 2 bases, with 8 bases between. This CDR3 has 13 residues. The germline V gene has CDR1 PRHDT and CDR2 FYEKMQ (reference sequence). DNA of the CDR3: TGTGCCAGCAGCCGGGACTTCACAGATACGCAGTATTTT. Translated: CASSRDFTDTQYF.

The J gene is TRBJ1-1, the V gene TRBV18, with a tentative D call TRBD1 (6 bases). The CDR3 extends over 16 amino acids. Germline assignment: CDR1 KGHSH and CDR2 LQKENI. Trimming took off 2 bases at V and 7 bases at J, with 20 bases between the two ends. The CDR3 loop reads CASSPSARTVPDEAFF. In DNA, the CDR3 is TGTGCCAGCTCACCATCGGCCCGGACAGTTCCAGATGAAGCTTTCTTT.

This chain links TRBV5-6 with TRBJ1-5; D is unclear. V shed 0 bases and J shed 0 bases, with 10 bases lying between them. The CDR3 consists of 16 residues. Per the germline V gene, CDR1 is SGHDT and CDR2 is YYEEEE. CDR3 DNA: TGTGCCAGCAGCTTGGGAGGACTTTATAGCAATCAGCCCCAGCATTTT. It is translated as CASSLGGLYSNQPQHF.

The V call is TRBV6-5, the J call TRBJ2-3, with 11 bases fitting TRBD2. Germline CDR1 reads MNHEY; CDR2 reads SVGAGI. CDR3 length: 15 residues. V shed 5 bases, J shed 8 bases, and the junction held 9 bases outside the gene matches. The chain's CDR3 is CASSRLAGRLGTQYF. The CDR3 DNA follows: TGTGCCAGCAGTAGACTAGCGGGACGGTTGGGTACGCAGTATTTT.

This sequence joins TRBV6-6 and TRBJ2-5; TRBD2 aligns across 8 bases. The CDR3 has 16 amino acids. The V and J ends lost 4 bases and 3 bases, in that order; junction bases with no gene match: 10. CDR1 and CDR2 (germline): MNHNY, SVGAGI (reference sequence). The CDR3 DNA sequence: TGTGCCAGCAGTTTCCCCTATATAGCGGGAAAAGAGACCCAGTACTTC. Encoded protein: CASSFPYIAGKETQYF.

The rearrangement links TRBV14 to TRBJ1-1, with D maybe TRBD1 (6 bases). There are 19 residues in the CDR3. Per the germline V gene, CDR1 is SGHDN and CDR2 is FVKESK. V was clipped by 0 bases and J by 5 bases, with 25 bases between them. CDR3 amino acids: CASSQDVIQGQSLRTEAFF. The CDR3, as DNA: TGTGCCAGCAGCCAAGATGTGATCCAGGGGCAATCCCTAAGGACTGAAGCTTTCTTT. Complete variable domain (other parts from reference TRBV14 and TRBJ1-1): EAGVTQFPSHSVIEKGQTVTLRCDPISGHDNLYWYRRVMGKEIKFLLHFVKESKQDESGMPNNRFLAERTGGTYSTLKVQPAELEDSGVYFCASSQDVIQGQSLRTEAFFGQGTRLTVV.

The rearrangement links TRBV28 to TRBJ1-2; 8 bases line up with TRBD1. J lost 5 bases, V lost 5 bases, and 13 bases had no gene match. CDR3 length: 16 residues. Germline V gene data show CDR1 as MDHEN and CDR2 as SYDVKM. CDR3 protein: CASSPHGGTGLYGYTF. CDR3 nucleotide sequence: TGTGCCAGCAGTCCACATGGTGGGACAGGCCTATATGGCTACACCTTC.

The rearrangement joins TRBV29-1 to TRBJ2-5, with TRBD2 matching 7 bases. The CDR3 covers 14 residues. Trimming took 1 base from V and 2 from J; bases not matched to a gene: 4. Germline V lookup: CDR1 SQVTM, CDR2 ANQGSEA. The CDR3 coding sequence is TGCAGCGTTGAAGCCCGACTAGCTCAAGAGACCCAGTACTTC. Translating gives CSVEARLAQETQYF. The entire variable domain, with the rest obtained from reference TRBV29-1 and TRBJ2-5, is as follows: SAVISQKPSRDICQRGTSLTIQCQVDSQVTMMFWYRQQPGQSLTLIATANQGSEATYESGFVIDKFPISRPNLTFSTLTVSNMSPEDSSIYLCSVEARLAQETQYFGPGTRLLVL.

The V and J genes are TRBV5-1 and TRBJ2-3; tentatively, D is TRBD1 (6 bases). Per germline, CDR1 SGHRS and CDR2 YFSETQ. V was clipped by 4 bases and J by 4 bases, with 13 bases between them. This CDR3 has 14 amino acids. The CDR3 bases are TGCGCCAGCAGCGTACAGGGTCCATCAGATACGCAGTATTTT. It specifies CASSVQGPSDTQYF. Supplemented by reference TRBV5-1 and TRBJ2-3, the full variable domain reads KAGVTQTPRYLIKTRGQQVTLSCSPISGHRSVSWYQQTPGQGLQFLFEYFSETQRNKGNFPGRFSGRQFSNSRSEMNVSTLELGDSALYLCASSVQGPSDTQYFGPGTRLTVL.

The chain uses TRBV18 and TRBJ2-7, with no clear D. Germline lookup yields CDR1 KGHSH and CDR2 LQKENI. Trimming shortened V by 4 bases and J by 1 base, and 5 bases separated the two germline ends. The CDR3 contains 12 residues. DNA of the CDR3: TGTGCCAGCTCACTCATGTCCTACGAGCAGTACTTC. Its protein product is CASSLMSYEQYF.